The 16 T cell receptor beta chains given below trace back to one sample, sequenced in a study of response to subunit inactivated influenza vaccine. Each CDR3 protein is one row after TCRdb ran MiXCR on the RT-PCR reads. The top ten hold approximately 10% of the sample, which has 750,000 to 850,000 distinct CDR3 sequences, 15% to 20% seen once. The sample consisted of PBMCs from blood, taken around 5 days after vaccination. These receptors were collected from a middle-aged man who received an inactivated influenza vaccine.

This clonotype was counted only a few times. The chain uses TRBV5-1 and TRBJ2-1; the match to TRBD2 covers 13 bases. The CDR3 runs 21 residues. CDR1 is SGHRS and CDR2 is YFSETQ in the germline V gene. Unmatched junction bases numbered 20, after V lost 1 base and J lost 7 bases. DNA for the CDR3: TGCGCCAGCAGCTTGCGTGACTTTGGACTAGCGGGAGTTGGGGAGTGGAATGAGCAGTTCTTC. Translating it yields CASSLRDFGLAGVGEWNEQFF.

This clonotype was found many times. The chain has TRBV5-1 and TRBJ2-1, with D maybe TRBD1 (5 bases). The length of the CDR3 is 13 residues. Germline lookup yields CDR1 SGHRS and CDR2 YFSETQ. Trimming took off 4 bases at V and 10 bases at J, with 15 bases between the two ends. The CDR3 DNA is TGCGCCAGCAGCCCCCTCGACAGCTTCGAGCAGTTCTTC. Residues: CASSPLDSFEQFF. The entire variable domain, with the rest obtained from reference TRBV5-1 and TRBJ2-1, is as follows: KAGVTQTPRYLIKTRGQQVTLSCSPISGHRSVSWYQQTPGQGLQFLFEYFSETQRNKGNFPGRFSGRQFSNSRSEMNVSTLELGDSALYLCASSPLDSFEQFFGPGTRLTVL.

This clonotype has only a few counts. This chain links TRBV7-9 with TRBJ2-3; no clear D. The germline V gene encodes CDR1 SEHNR and CDR2 FQNEAQ (reference sequence). The CDR3 extends over 13 amino acids. CDR3 coding DNA: TGTGCTTCCTCCGTGTGGAGCACAGATACGCAGTATTTT. Residues: CASSVWSTDTQYF.

Ten or more counts support this clonotype. The chain joins TRBV7-9 to TRBJ2-3, with TRBD2 as a possible D gene (5 bases). Germline lookup yields CDR1 SEHNR and CDR2 FQNEAQ (reference sequence). Trimming removed 5 bases from V and 2 bases from J, with 11 bases in between. CDR3 length: 14 residues. This chain's CDR3 is CASSRGRDTDTQYF. The CDR3 DNA reads TGTGCCAGCAGCCGCGGACGGGACACAGATACGCAGTATTTT.

V is TRBV5-1 and J is TRBJ1-1, with D hard to call. The CDR3 totals 14 residues. V dropped 4 bases and J dropped 1 base, with 11 bases sitting between them. Germline values: CDR1 SGHRS, CDR2 YFSETQ. The CDR3 DNA reads TGCGCCAGCAGCCCCGGACGGTCGAACACTGAAGCTTTCTTT. It translates to CASSPGRSNTEAFF.

The J gene is TRBJ2-5, the V gene TRBV5-5; TRBD1 might be the D (5 bases). The length of the CDR3 is 14 residues. Trimming removed 0 bases at V and 5 bases at J, with 11 bases between. Germline CDR1 and CDR2: SGHKS and YYEKEE (reference sequence). This chain's CDR3 is CASSLDRPGETQYF. For the CDR3, the DNA is TGTGCCAGCAGCTTGGACAGGCCAGGGGAGACCCAGTACTTC.

This clonotype was picked up a small number of times. This chain uses TRBV7-9 with TRBJ2-3, with D unresolved. The CDR3 consists of 13 residues. Germline V CDR1 and CDR2: SEHNR, FQNEAQ (reference sequence). V was trimmed by 6 bases and J by 9 bases, leaving 16 bases between them. The DNA for the CDR3 is TGTGCCAGCAGACCTGCCCCGAGGCAGACGCAGTATTTT. Translating it yields CASRPAPRQTQYF.

The gene calls are TRBV20-1 and TRBJ2-2; no firm D call. Looked up from germline, CDR1 is DFQATT and CDR2 is SNEGSKA (reference sequence). The CDR3 sequence is 15 residues long. V lost 4 bases and J lost 2, with 14 bases in between. CDR3 region: CSAMGGTLNTGELFF. The CDR3 coding sequence is TGCAGTGCTATGGGCGGAACGTTAAACACCGGGGAGCTGTTTTTT.

This clonotype was recorded only once. The chain carries TRBV7-2 and TRBJ1-1; D is unresolved. Trimming removed 2 bases from V and 6 bases from J, with 13 bases in between. Germline values: CDR1 SGHTA, CDR2 FQGNSA. The CDR3 extends over 14 amino acids. CDR3 DNA: TGTGCCAGCAGCTTAATCGGACTAGCAGCTGAAGCTTTCTTT. This codes for CASSLIGLAAEAFF.

V is TRBV5-1 and J is TRBJ2-5; 11 nucleotides line up with TRBD2. This CDR3 comprises 15 residues. CDR1 SGHRS and CDR2 YFSETQ come from the germline V gene. The junction had 1 base not matched to a gene; V was cut back by 3 bases and J by 0 bases. The CDR3 loop is CASSSLAGDQETQYF. The CDR3 DNA follows: TGCGCCAGCAGCTCACTAGCGGGGGACCAAGAGACCCAGTACTTC.

This clonotype was seen a handful of times. J is TRBJ2-1 and V is TRBV27; tentatively, D is TRBD1 (5 bases). Germline V gene data show CDR1 as MNHEY and CDR2 as SMNVEV (reference sequence). V was shortened by 5 bases and J by 8 bases, with 22 bases between the two germline ends. CDR3 length equals 16 residues. The CDR3 spells CASSPVGYGIGDEQFF. CDR3 in DNA: TGTGCCAGCAGTCCCGTCGGGTATGGGATAGGGGATGAGCAGTTCTTC.

This clonotype was counted between two and nine times. This rearrangement joins TRBV12-3 or TRBV12-4 to TRBJ2-7; 7 bases fit TRBD1. The CDR3 has 12 amino acids. Losses at the gene ends were 7 bases for V and 12 bases for J; bases not matched to a gene: 12. Here the CDR3 reads CASIHHDRVGYF. Written as DNA, the CDR3 is TGTGCCAGCATCCACCATGACAGGGTGGGGTACTTC.

The chain links TRBV5-6 to TRBJ2-7; possible D gene TRBD1, 5 bases. Per germline, CDR1 SGHDT and CDR2 YYEEEE. The length of the CDR3 is 13 residues. Trimming took off 3 bases at V and 3 bases at J, with 10 bases between the two ends. The CDR3 DNA reads TGTGCCAGCAGCTCCATAGACAGCTACGAGCAGTACTTC. It translates to CASSSIDSYEQYF.

This clonotype showed up just once. The junction does not match germline at one end; this may be a read error. The chain carries TRBV4-3 and TRBJ1-4; D may be TRBD1 (5 bases). The CDR3 is 11 amino acids. Germline V CDR1 and CDR2: LGHNA, YSLEER. CDR3 nucleotide sequence: TGCGCCAGCTCCGGGACGGAAAAACTGCTTTTT. It yields the protein CASSGTEKLLF.

The V gene is TRBV7-2, the J gene TRBJ2-1; 8 bases line up with TRBD1. Germline trimming cut 5 bases from V and 5 bases from J; bases unmatched to any gene: 8. This CDR3 contains 15 residues. Germline lookup yields CDR1 SGHTA and CDR2 FQGNSA. CDR3 region: CASSENRGDHNEQFF. CDR3 coding DNA: TGTGCCAGCAGCGAAAACAGGGGGGACCACAATGAGCAGTTCTTC.

This clonotype was observed a handful of times. This chain connects TRBV20-1 to TRBJ2-1; 8 bases match TRBD2. Germline lookup yields CDR1 DFQATT and CDR2 SNEGSKA (reference sequence). The CDR3 loop spans 17 amino acids. V dropped 0 bases and J dropped 9; count of bases not matched to a gene: 16. CDR3 bases: TGCAGTGCTAGAGACCCTCGCGGGACTAGTCGGCTTGGTGAGCAGTTCTTC. This encodes CSARDPRGTSRLGEQFF.